The clone carrying this T cell receptor beta chain was detected only a few times. Each CDR3 protein gets one entry after TCRdb re-called the 5' RACE reads with MiXCR. The profile shows hundreds of thousands of distinct CDR3 sequences, about a sixth of them singletons. The source of the sample is a study of T cells after yellow fever vaccination. V shed 6 bases, J shed 3 bases, and the junction held 11 bases outside the gene matches. Germline V CDR1 and CDR2: MDHEN, SYDVKM. The CDR3 is 16 residues long. This receptor was obtained from a man aged 18 to 29 who received the YFV17D yellow fever vaccine. The sequenced sample was PBMCs, obtained less than 6 days after the first yellow fever vaccination. The chain couples TRBV28 to TRBJ2-1; 7 bases line up with TRBD2. Written as DNA, the CDR3 is TGTGCCAGCAGCCCTAGTGCCGCGGGGGACTACAATGAGCAGTTCTTC. Its protein is CASSPSAAGDYNEQFF.